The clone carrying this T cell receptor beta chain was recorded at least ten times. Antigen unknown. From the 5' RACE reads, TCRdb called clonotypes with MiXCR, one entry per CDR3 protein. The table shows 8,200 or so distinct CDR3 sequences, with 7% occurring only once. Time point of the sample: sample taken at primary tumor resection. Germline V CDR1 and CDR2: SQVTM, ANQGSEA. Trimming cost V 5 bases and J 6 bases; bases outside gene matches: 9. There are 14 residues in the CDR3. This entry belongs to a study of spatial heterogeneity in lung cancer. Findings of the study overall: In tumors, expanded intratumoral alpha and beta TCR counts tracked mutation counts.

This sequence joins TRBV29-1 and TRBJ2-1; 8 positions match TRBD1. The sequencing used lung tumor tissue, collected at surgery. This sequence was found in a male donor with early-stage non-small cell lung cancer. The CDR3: CSVSDRGQGNEQFF. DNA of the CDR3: TGCAGCGTTAGTGACAGGGGCCAAGGCAATGAGCAGTTCTTC.